This entry features one T cell receptor (beta chain) sequence. The data originate from a study of blood T cell repertoires in COVID-19. Study-wide background: Material from acute and convalescent COVID-19 was sourced from the United States, Italy and Spain. From T cells, B-cell-depleted T cells, or PBMCs came the material, which was cDNA or gDNA.

In the study's own analysis: Reference gene primer amplification yielded estimated nucleated cell counts. Profiled with immunoSEQ multiplex PCR; TCRdb holds only in-frame clones, not every one. V and J calls plus clone size are reproduced from that table; the DNA served to infer D and trimming. The sample yields roughly 15,000 clones, less than 80% seen once. This CDR3 comprises 16 residues. Per germline, CDR1 MDHEN and CDR2 SYDVKM. V was pared by 8 bases and J by 0 bases, with 14 bases between. The receptor was derived from a man in his 70s with acute or convalescent COVID-19. Specimen: peripheral blood. The chain has TRBV28 and TRBJ1-6; possible D gene TRBD1, 5 bases. The CDR3 DNA follows: TGTGCCAGCGTAGCTAGCGGGGGCTCCTATAATTCACCCCTCCACTTT. Its protein is CASVASGGSYNSPLHF.